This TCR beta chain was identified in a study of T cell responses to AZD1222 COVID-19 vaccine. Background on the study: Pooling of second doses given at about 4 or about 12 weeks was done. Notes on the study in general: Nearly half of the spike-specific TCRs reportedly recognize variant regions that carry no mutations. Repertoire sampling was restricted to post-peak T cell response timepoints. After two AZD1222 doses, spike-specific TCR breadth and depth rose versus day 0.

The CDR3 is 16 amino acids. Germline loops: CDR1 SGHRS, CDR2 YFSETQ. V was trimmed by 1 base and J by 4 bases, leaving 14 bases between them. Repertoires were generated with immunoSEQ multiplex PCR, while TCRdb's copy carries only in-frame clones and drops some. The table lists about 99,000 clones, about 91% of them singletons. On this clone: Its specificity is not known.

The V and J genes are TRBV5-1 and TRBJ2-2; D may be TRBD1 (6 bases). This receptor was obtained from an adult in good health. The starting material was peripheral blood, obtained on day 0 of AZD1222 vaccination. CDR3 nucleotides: TGCGCCAGCAGCTTGACCCGGGACACCCGCACCGGGGAGCTGTTTTTT. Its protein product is CASSLTRDTRTGELFF.